At least ten counts were recorded for the clone carrying this TCR beta chain. The entry originates in a study of T cells after yellow fever vaccination. TCRdb passed the 5' RACE reads through MiXCR, listing each CDR3 protein once. This table has under 150,000 distinct CDR3 sequences, 7.7% appearing once. Germline V lookup: CDR1 KGHSH, CDR2 LQKENI. Trimming at V came to 3 bases and at J to 4 bases, leaving 2 bases not matched to a gene. The CDR3 consists of 16 residues. This sequence originates from a man younger than 45 who received the YFV17D yellow fever vaccine. The sample here was CD4+ T cells sorted from PBMCs, taken 5 days after the yellow fever booster vaccination. The chain carries TRBV18 and TRBJ2-2; 13 bases agree with TRBD2. The CDR3 reads CASSPGLAGSTGELFF. DNA for the CDR3: TGTGCCAGCTCACCGGGACTAGCGGGATCCACCGGGGAGCTGTTTTTT.